This T cell receptor beta chain was retrieved from a study of blood T cell repertoires in COVID-19. Study in general: Collection of acute and convalescent COVID-19 samples took place in the United States, Italy and Spain. PBMCs, B-cell-depleted T cells, or T cells provided the cDNA or gDNA that made up the material.

In the study's own analysis: Amplifying reference gene primers gave estimates of nucleated cell counts. Sequencing was performed with immunoSEQ multiplex PCR; in TCRdb, only in-frame clones are kept and a portion is missing. V, J and clone size were drawn from that table, and D and trimming were deduced from the DNA. The sample includes about 170,000 clones, 80% to 90% seen only once; the top ten take 10% to 11%. There are 12 residues in the CDR3. The germline gives CDR1 SEHNR, CDR2 FQNEAQ (reference sequence). Trimming stripped 5 bases from V and 6 bases from J, with 10 bases between. Seattle enrolled patients during active infection and tracked them longitudinally.

This chain connects TRBV7-9 to TRBJ1-1, with D perhaps TRBD1 (5 bases). The specimen was peripheral blood. The TCR comes from an older woman with COVID-19, enrolled during active disease. Here the CDR3 DNA reads TGTGCCAGCAGCCCCGGAGGGGCTGAAGCTTTCTTT. Translating gives CASSPGGAEAFF.